One sample yielded the 24 T cell receptor beta chains listed below, sequenced in a study of cytomegalovirus exposure and HLA in healthy donors (dated by TCRdb to the late 2010s). The library was built by means of the immunoSEQ multiplex PCR assay. For the multiplex PCR, a mixture combining 60 forward primers for TCR Vbeta segments and 13 reverse primers for TCR Jbeta segments was used. This is the immuneACCESS table as TCRdb keeps it, with only in-frame sequences that have V and J called. A part of the clones is gone; compared with another copy, unresolved V genes explain less than half, and the rest is unexplained. The data table for this sample lists 150,000 to 200,000 clones. The ten largest clones take up about 0.79% of the sample. Sequences were obtained from PBMCs. The receptors shown here come from a woman between 18 and 29 years old in good health and CMV-seropositive.

A note on this clone: A read error may produce the germline difference seen at one junction end. This chain uses TRBV30 with TRBJ2-7; D remains ambiguous. The length of the CDR3 is 14 residues. The germline gives CDR1 GTSNPN, CDR2 SVGIG (reference sequence). CDR3 DNA: TGTGCCTGGAGTGTAGACTTGAGCTCCTACGAGCGGTACTTC. Translating gives CAWSVDLSSYERYF.

The chain is built from TRBV11-3 and TRBJ1-5, with D uncertain. Germline V gives CDR1 SGHNT, CDR2 YENEEA. CDR3 length: 13 amino acids. Trimming took off 5 bases at V and 3 bases at J, with 8 bases between the two ends. The CDR3 DNA sequence: TGTGCCAGCAGCCGGAGGTACAATCAGCCCCAGCATTTT. Protein: CASSRRYNQPQHF.

V and J are TRBV5-1 and TRBJ2-5; 10 nucleotides line up with TRBD2. Germline V gives CDR1 SGHRS, CDR2 YFSETQ. This CDR3 is 17 amino acids long. The trim removed 3 bases at V and 4 bases at J, leaving 12 bases unmatched. The CDR3 here is CASSSGLAFGVLETQYF. The CDR3 bases are TGCGCCAGCAGCTCGGGACTAGCGTTCGGAGTTTTAGAGACCCAGTACTTC.

The chain joins TRBV6-6 to TRBJ2-1; 12 nucleotides align to TRBD2. The ends lost 4 bases at V and 9 bases at J; junction bases unmatched: 7. Germline CDR1 reads MNHNY; CDR2 reads SVGAGI (reference sequence). The CDR3 is made up of 15 amino acids. The DNA for the CDR3 is TGTGCCAGCAGTTCAGGTGAGACTAGCGGGAGTGAGCAGTTCTTC. It specifies CASSSGETSGSEQFF.

V and J are TRBV7-9 and TRBJ2-4, with 7 bases fitting TRBD1. From germline, CDR1 is SEHNR and CDR2 FQNEAQ (reference sequence). The CDR3 is made up of 15 amino acids. V shed 5 bases, J shed 0 bases, and the junction held 4 bases outside the gene matches. The CDR3 region is CASSPTGLAKNIQYF. The CDR3 DNA sequence: TGTGCCAGCAGCCCGACAGGGCTAGCCAAAAACATTCAGTACTTC.

The CDR3 loop is CASSSTTGEETQYF. CDR3 in DNA: TGTGCCAGTAGTTCGACGACAGGGGAAGAGACCCAGTACTTC. The rearrangement uses TRBV19 and TRBJ2-5, with 8 nucleotides matching TRBD1. Germline loops: CDR1 LNHDA, CDR2 SQIVND (reference sequence). V shed 5 bases and J 3 bases; nucleotides not matched to a gene: 5. CDR3 length: 14 amino acids.

The chain employs TRBV11-3 and TRBJ1-2; 10 bases align to TRBD1. The V gene's germline CDR1 is SGHNT and CDR2 YENEEA. Germline trimming cut 5 bases from V and 7 bases from J; bases unmatched to any gene: 7. This CDR3 is 14 amino acids long. The CDR3 here is CASSITGQGVGYTF. The CDR3, as DNA: TGTGCCAGCAGCATTACAGGACAGGGGGTTGGCTACACCTTC.

The chain recombines TRBV2 with TRBJ2-3, with a possible D match to TRBD1 (6 bases). The CDR3 is 14 amino acids. Germline CDR1 and CDR2: SNHLY and FYNNEI. Trimming shortened V by 3 bases and J by 2 bases, and 9 bases separated the two germline ends. CDR3 loop: CASSDRGSTDTQYF. The CDR3 nucleotides are TGTGCCAGCAGTGACAGGGGATCCACAGATACGCAGTATTTT. Variable domain in full (rest from reference TRBV2 and TRBJ2-3): EPEVTQTPSHQVTQMGQEVILRCVPISNHLYFYWYRQILGQKVEFLVSFYNNEISEKSEIFDDQFSVERPDGSNFTLKIRSTKLEDSAMYFCASSDRGSTDTQYFGPGTRLTVL.

The V and J genes are TRBV5-1 and TRBJ2-1, with TRBD2 identical over 11 bases. Germline trimming cut 4 bases from V and 3 bases from J; bases unmatched to any gene: 6. The germline V gene has CDR1 SGHRS and CDR2 YFSETQ. This CDR3 contains 16 residues. The CDR3 loop reads CASSPLGLADYNEQFF. CDR3 sequence (DNA): TGCGCCAGCAGCCCGTTGGGACTAGCGGACTACAATGAGCAGTTCTTC.

The chain is built from TRBV18 and TRBJ1-4; TRBD1 might be the D (5 bases). V lost 0 bases, J lost 6 bases, and 17 bases lay in between. This CDR3 spans 17 amino acids. The germline gives CDR1 KGHSH, CDR2 LQKENI. CDR3 residues: CASSPPDAVQGHEKLFF. CDR3 sequence (DNA): TGTGCCAGCTCACCACCGGACGCGGTTCAGGGCCATGAAAAACTGTTTTTT.

The chain combines TRBV7-9 with TRBJ1-2; the D gene is possibly TRBD1 (5 bases). The CDR3 runs 14 residues. Germline V gene sequence: CDR1 SEHNR, CDR2 FQNEAQ (reference sequence). V was pared by 2 bases and J by 7 bases, with 14 bases between. The CDR3 loop reads CASSLSGTGGGYTF. Written as DNA, the CDR3 is TGTGCCAGCAGCTTATCCGGGACCGGGGGTGGCTACACCTTC. The full variable domain, with the rest looked up from reference TRBV7-9 and TRBJ1-2, is DTGVSQNPRHKITKRGQNVTFRCDPISEHNRLYWYRQTLGQGPEFLTYFQNEAQLEKSRLLSDRFSAERPKGSFSTLEIQRTEQGDSAMYLCASSLSGTGGGYTFGSGTRLTVV.

The V and J genes are TRBV4-1 and TRBJ2-5, with D perhaps matching TRBD2 (6 bases). The V and J ends lost 3 bases and 5 bases respectively, with 13 bases between them. CDR1 and CDR2 (germline): MGHRA, YSYEKL. The CDR3 consists of 14 residues. This chain's CDR3 is CASSQVGGFETQYF. In nucleotides, the CDR3 is TGCGCCAGCAGCCAGGTCGGGGGATTCGAGACCCAGTACTTC.

The chain is built from TRBV10-3 and TRBJ1-1; D is uncertain. Germline V CDR1 and CDR2: ENHRY, SYGVKD. Trimming pared 3 bases from V and 1 base from J, leaving 6 bases between. The CDR3 sequence is 13 residues long. The chain's CDR3 is CAISESGNTEAFF. Written as DNA, the CDR3 is TGTGCCATCAGTGAATCCGGGAACACTGAAGCTTTCTTT.

This sequence joins TRBV19 and TRBJ1-2, with D maybe TRBD1 (5 bases). This CDR3 is built from 16 residues. V dropped 6 bases and J dropped 8 bases, with 25 bases sitting between them. Germline V lookup: CDR1 LNHDA, CDR2 SQIVND (reference sequence). The CDR3 DNA follows: TGTGCCAGTAGCTCCGGCTCAGTATCAGGGATAGAAGGCTACACCTTC. The encoded protein is CASSSGSVSGIEGYTF.

V and J are TRBV4-3 and TRBJ2-7, with TRBD2 as a possible D gene (5 bases). The CDR3 totals 14 residues. Trimming left V 3 bases short and J 4 bases short, with 13 bases between. Germline V gene data show CDR1 as LGHNA and CDR2 as YSLEER. The CDR3 sequence is CASSQSRGLYEQYF. The CDR3 nucleotides read TGCGCCAGCAGCCAGTCACGGGGTCTGTACGAGCAGTACTTC.

The chain joins TRBV5-1 to TRBJ2-3; 12 nucleotides align to TRBD2. This CDR3 region has 17 residues. The junction had 8 bases not matched to a gene; V was cut back by 4 bases and J by 2 bases. Germline CDR1 SGHRS, CDR2 YFSETQ. The CDR3 coding sequence is TGCGCCAGCAGCGCCGGGACTAGCGGGTATCTCACAGATACGCAGTATTTT. Residues: CASSAGTSGYLTDTQYF.

The rearrangement links TRBV6-4 to TRBJ1-2, with a tentative D call TRBD1 (5 bases). V lost 6 bases and J lost 4, with 15 bases in between. CDR3 length equals 14 residues. Germline V gene data show CDR1 as MRHNA and CDR2 as SNTAGT. The CDR3 DNA sequence: TGTGCCAGCAGGGGGACTGCCTTATCCTATGGCTACACCTTC. It yields the protein CASRGTALSYGYTF.

CDR3 amino acids: CASSDISGVSGYTF. The CDR3 DNA is TGTGCCAGCAGTGATATATCCGGGGTGTCGGGCTACACCTTC. The J gene is TRBJ1-2, the V gene TRBV25-1; D ambiguous. Germline CDR1 MGHDK, CDR2 SYGVNS. This CDR3 contains 14 residues. The V and J ends lost 3 bases and 8 bases respectively, with 16 bases between them.

The V gene is TRBV7-9, the J gene TRBJ2-3; D possibly corresponds to TRBD1 (6 bases). Germline assignment: CDR1 SEHNR and CDR2 FQNEAQ (reference sequence). This CDR3 region has 13 residues. The V gene lost 1 base and the J gene lost 4 bases, with 6 bases spanning the gap. For the CDR3, the DNA is TGTGCCAGCAGCTTAGGACAGGCAGATACGCAGTATTTT. It encodes CASSLGQADTQYF.

This rearrangement joins TRBV25-1 to TRBJ1-1, with D perhaps matching TRBD1 (5 bases). Trimming removed 1 base at V and 4 bases at J, with 7 bases between. This CDR3 spans 13 amino acids. Germline assignment: CDR1 MGHDK and CDR2 SYGVNS. Here the CDR3 reads CASSELGGTEAFF. The CDR3 DNA reads TGTGCCAGCAGTGAATTGGGGGGCACTGAAGCTTTCTTT.

The chain uses TRBV6-6 and TRBJ1-4; 7 nucleotides align to TRBD1. The CDR3 has 15 residues. The junction had 6 bases not matched to a gene; V was cut back by 5 bases and J by 3 bases. Germline V gene sequence: CDR1 MNHNY, CDR2 SVGAGI (reference sequence). Here the CDR3 DNA reads TGTGCCAGCAGTCGACAGGGTGCGGCTAATGAAAAACTGTTTTTT. This gives the protein CASSRQGAANEKLFF.

This rearrangement joins TRBV9 to TRBJ2-1; 8 positions agree with TRBD2. Trimming at V came to 0 bases and at J to 0 bases, leaving 5 bases not matched to a gene. Germline lookup yields CDR1 SGDLS and CDR2 YYNGEE. The length of the CDR3 is 17 residues. Written as DNA, the CDR3 is TGTGCCAGCAGCGTAGCTTTGAGCGGGAGCTCCTACAATGAGCAGTTCTTC. Translated, it gives CASSVALSGSSYNEQFF.

This chain joins TRBV9 and TRBJ2-7, with 7 positions matching TRBD2. Germline values: CDR1 SGDLS, CDR2 YYNGEE. The CDR3 extends over 18 amino acids. V gave up 2 bases and J gave up 1 base; unmatched junction bases: 15. CDR3 in amino acids: CASSVGIKGAGLSYEQYF. The CDR3 coding sequence is TGTGCCAGCAGCGTGGGGATCAAAGGAGCGGGGCTTTCCTACGAGCAGTACTTC.

This chain connects TRBV2 to TRBJ2-7; 11 bases map to TRBD2. The CDR3 totals 15 residues. V trimming: 4 bases; J trimming: 1 base; junction bases outside the gene matches: 3. Germline assignment: CDR1 SNHLY and CDR2 FYNNEI. The DNA for the CDR3 is TGTGCCAGCAGTGTGGGGACTAGCGGTTCCTACGAGCAGTACTTC. Residues: CASSVGTSGSYEQYF.